This TCR beta chain emerged from a study of blood T cell repertoires in COVID-19. Study-level background: Nucleic acid was either cDNA or gDNA, and it came from T cells, B-cell-depleted T cells, or PBMCs.

Participants were placed into cohorts based on the clinical history they reported. Two negative PCRs, clearance, or symptom resolution were required of recovered Cohort 3 donors. Measured with immunoSEQ multiplex PCR; TCRdb has only the in-frame clones, and not every one. Among about 180,000 clones listed, roughly 82% were seen once. CDR3 length equals 15 residues. V lost 1 base and J lost 1; bases outside the gene matches: 1. CDR1 is SGHRS and CDR2 is YFSETQ in the germline V gene. The chain couples TRBV5-1 to TRBJ2-5; 10 bases match TRBD2. The TCR comes from a young woman who had recovered from COVID-19. The sample taken for sequencing was PBMCs or T cells enriched from blood (not recorded which). The CDR3 region has the DNA TGCGCCAGCAGCTTGACTAGCGGGGCCCAAGAGACCCAGTACTTC. Translating gives CASSLTSGAQETQYF.